This entry is about one T cell receptor beta chain. No antigen is known for it. The authors ran a second PCR of about 6 to 11 cycles using a sample-barcoded 5' primer and a J-beta primer mix. Each CDR3 protein gets one entry after TCRdb re-called the 5' RACE reads with MiXCR. Altogether 450,000 to 600,000 distinct CDR3 sequences are present, roughly a quarter being singletons, with the ten largest covering approximately 4%. The sample is drawn from a study of blood T cells in healthy people across ages. V was pared by 8 bases and J by 4 bases, with 8 bases of the junction left unmatched. The length of the CDR3 is 13 residues. General observations from the study: Long-lived donors carried more naive CD4+ cells and greater diversity than aged donors.

In addition, the sample was reused for a study of T cells of mothers and their children. This second study notes: The study obtained over 8 million TCR beta CDR3 reads per mother and some 3 million per child.

Sequences were obtained from blood. This clonotype was sampled from a boy aged 2 to 9 in good health. This chain connects TRBV12-3 or TRBV12-4 to TRBJ2-7; 7 bases are shared with TRBD2. CDR3 nucleotides: TGTGCCAGCGCGCGAGGGGAGGGTTACGAGCAGTACTTC. It specifies CASARGEGYEQYF.